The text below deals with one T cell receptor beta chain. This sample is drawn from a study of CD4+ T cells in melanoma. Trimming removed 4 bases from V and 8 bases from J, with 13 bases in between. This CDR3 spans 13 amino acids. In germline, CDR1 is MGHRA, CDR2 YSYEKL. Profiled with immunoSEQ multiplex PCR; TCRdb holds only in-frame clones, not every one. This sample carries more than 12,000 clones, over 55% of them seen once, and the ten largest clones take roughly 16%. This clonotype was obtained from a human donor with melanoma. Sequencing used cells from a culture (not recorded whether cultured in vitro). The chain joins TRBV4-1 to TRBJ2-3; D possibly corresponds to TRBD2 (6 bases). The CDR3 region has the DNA TGCGCCAGCAGCCTGGGGGGATCAATTACGCAGTATTTT. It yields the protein CASSLGGSITQYF.